A selection of T cell receptor beta chains follows, all from one sample in a study of OX40 agonist ivuxolimab in advanced cancers. Assay used: immunoSEQ multiplex PCR; TCRdb lists only in-frame clones, some missing. Among tens of thousands of clones listed, roughly 80% were seen once. The sample here was CD4+ or CD8+ T cells sorted from blood, taken in a trial of the OX40 agonist ivuxolimab. The source is an adult with an advanced solid tumor such as melanoma, head and neck, liver or kidney cancer. CDR3s include the opening cysteine and the closing phenylalanine or tryptophan. D genes are given only for firm matches. Clone size, where shown, is once, few, many, or a class for clones that have expanded.

clone_size: NA
d_call: NA
v_call: TRBV6-1
j_call: TRBJ1-3
cdr3_nt: TGTGCCAGCAGTCCGGAACCGGGGAACACCATATATTTT
cdr3_aa: CASSPEPGNTIYF

clone_size: once
d_call: TRBD1
v_call: TRBV9
j_call: TRBJ2-5
cdr3_nt: TGTGCCAGCAGCGTAGGGACAGGGGGCGTAGAGACCCAGTACTTC
cdr3_aa: CASSVGTGGVETQYF

clone_size: NA
d_call: NA
v_call: TRBV7-2
j_call: TRBJ1-4
cdr3_nt: TGTGCCAGCAGCTTACTCGCTTTAGGGGAAAAACTGTTTTTT
cdr3_aa: CASSLLALGEKLFF

clone_size: NA
d_call: TRBD2
v_call: TRBV19
j_call: TRBJ2-7
cdr3_nt: TGTGCCAGTAGTATAGGAGCTAGCGGGCGCTCCTGGACCTACGAGCAGTACTTC
cdr3_aa: CASSIGASGRSWTYEQYF

clone_size: once
d_call: NA
v_call: TRBV18
j_call: TRBJ1-1
cdr3_nt: TGTGCCAGCTCACCATCAGGGAACACTGAAGCTTTCTTT
cdr3_aa: CASSPSGNTEAFF

clone_size: NA
d_call: NA
v_call: TRBV5-1
j_call: TRBJ2-1
cdr3_nt: TGCGCCAGCAGCTTGGCAGGGGTCAATGAGCAGTTCTTC
cdr3_aa: CASSLAGVNEQFF

clone_size: NA
d_call: NA
v_call: TRBV5-1
j_call: TRBJ2-1
cdr3_nt: TGCGCCAGCAGCTTTGGGAGTGGCTCGTCGCGTGAGCAGTTCTTC
cdr3_aa: CASSFGSGSSREQFF

clone_size: few
d_call: NA
v_call: TRBV6-6
j_call: TRBJ2-6
cdr3_nt: TGTGCCAGCAGCCAAAGACCCGGTGGGGCCAACGTCCTGACTTTC
cdr3_aa: CASSQRPGGANVLTF

clone_size: NA
d_call: NA
v_call: TRBV28
j_call: TRBJ1-3
cdr3_nt: TGTGCCAGCAGTTTAGGGGGGACCTCTGGAAACACCATATATTTT
cdr3_aa: CASSLGGTSGNTIYF

clone_size: NA
d_call: NA
v_call: TRBV5-6
j_call: TRBJ2-7
cdr3_nt: TGTGCCAGCAGCTTGAGGGCCAGGGACTCCTACGAGCAGTACTTC
cdr3_aa: CASSLRARDSYEQYF

clone_size: NA
d_call: NA
v_call: TRBV21-1
j_call: TRBJ2-3
cdr3_nt: TGTGCCAGCAGGGGGTCAGATACGCAGTATTTT
cdr3_aa: CASRGSDTQYF

clone_size: NA
d_call: TRBD2
v_call: TRBV5-1
j_call: TRBJ2-3
cdr3_nt: TGCGCCAGCAGCTCGGGATGGAGCAGCGGGACCACAGATACGCAGTATTTT
cdr3_aa: CASSSGWSSGTTDTQYF

clone_size: once
d_call: NA
v_call: TRBV19
j_call: TRBJ1-6
cdr3_nt: TGTGCCATATCCAAAAGGACAGCTGCGGATTCACCCCTCCACTTT
cdr3_aa: CAISKRTAADSPLHF

clone_size: few
d_call: NA
v_call: TRBV19
j_call: TRBJ1-1
cdr3_nt: TGTGCCAGTAGTGAGTACAGTGAAGCTTTCTTT
cdr3_aa: CASSEYSEAFF

clone_size: medium-sized
d_call: NA
v_call: TRBV7-9
j_call: TRBJ1-2
cdr3_nt: TGTGCCAGCAGCTTAAACGCAGCCAACTATGGCTACACCTTC
cdr3_aa: CASSLNAANYGYTF

clone_size: few
d_call: NA
v_call: TRBV4-3
j_call: TRBJ1-5
cdr3_nt: TGCGCCAGCAGCCAGCGGGGGAAGGGGCAGCCCCAGCATTTT
cdr3_aa: CASSQRGKGQPQHF